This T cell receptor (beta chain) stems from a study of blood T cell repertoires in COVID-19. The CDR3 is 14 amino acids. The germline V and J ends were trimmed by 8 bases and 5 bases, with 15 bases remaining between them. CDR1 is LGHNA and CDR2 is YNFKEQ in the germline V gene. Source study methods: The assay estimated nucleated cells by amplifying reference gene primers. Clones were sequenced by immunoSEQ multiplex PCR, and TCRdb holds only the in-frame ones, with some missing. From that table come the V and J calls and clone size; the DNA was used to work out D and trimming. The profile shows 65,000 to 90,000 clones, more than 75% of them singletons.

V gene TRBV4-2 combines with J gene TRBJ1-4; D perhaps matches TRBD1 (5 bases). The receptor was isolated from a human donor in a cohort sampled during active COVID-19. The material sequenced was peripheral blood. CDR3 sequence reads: CASGRGRSNEKLFF. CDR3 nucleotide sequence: TGTGCCAGCGGGCGGGGCAGGTCCAATGAAAAACTGTTTTTT.